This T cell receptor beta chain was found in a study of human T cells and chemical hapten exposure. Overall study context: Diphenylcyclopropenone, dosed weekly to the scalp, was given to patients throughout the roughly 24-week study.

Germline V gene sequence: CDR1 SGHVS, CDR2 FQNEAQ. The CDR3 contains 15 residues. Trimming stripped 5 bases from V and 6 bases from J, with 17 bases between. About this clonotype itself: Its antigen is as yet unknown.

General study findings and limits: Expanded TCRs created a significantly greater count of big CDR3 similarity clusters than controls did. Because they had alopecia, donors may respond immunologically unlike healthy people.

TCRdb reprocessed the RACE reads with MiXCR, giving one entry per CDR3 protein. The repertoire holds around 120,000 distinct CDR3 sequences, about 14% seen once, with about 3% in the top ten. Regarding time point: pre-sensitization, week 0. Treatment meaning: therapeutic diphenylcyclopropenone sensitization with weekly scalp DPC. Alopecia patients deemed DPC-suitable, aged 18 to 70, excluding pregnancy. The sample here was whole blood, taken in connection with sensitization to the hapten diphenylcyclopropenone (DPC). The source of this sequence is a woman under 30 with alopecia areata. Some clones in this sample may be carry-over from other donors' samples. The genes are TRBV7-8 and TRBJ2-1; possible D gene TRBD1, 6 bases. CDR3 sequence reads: CASSPTGPRTNEQFF. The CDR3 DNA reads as TGTGCCAGCAGCCCGACAGGCCCTCGAACCAATGAGCAGTTCTTC.